The 10 T cell receptor beta chains listed next were all sequenced from one sample in a study of blood T cell repertoires in COVID-19. Assay: immunoSEQ multiplex PCR; the TCRdb copy retains only in-frame clones and omits some. Among fewer than 200,000 clones listed, more than 65% were seen once. Sequencing was carried out using PBMCs or T cells enriched from blood (not recorded which). The receptors come from a man aged 45 to 65 who had recovered from COVID-19.

The V gene is TRBV24-1, the J gene TRBJ2-1, with 8 bases identical to TRBD1. The CDR3 has 14 amino acids. The germline CDR1 and CDR2 sequences are KGHDR and SFDVKD. Trimming took 9 bases from V and 8 from J; bases not matched to a gene: 11. CDR3 sequence reads: CATQRGAGGYEQFF. As DNA, the CDR3 is TGTGCCACCCAAAGGGGGGCAGGGGGCTATGAGCAGTTCTTC.

The chain uses TRBV2 and TRBJ2-4; possibly TRBD1 for D (5 bases). Trimming pared 2 bases from V and 6 bases from J, leaving 14 bases between. CDR1 is SNHLY and CDR2 is FYNNEI in the germline V gene. The CDR3 has 15 amino acids. The CDR3, as DNA: TGTGCCAGCAGTGAAAGGACAATCATGGGAAACATTCAGTACTTC. It specifies CASSERTIMGNIQYF. The full variable domain, in which reference TRBV2 and TRBJ2-4 provide the parts outside the CDR3, is EPEVTQTPSHQVTQMGQEVILRCVPISNHLYFYWYRQILGQKVEFLVSFYNNEISEKSEIFDDQFSVERPDGSNFTLKIRSTKLEDSAMYFCASSERTIMGNIQYFGAGTRLSVL.

The chain uses TRBV28 and TRBJ1-4; D perhaps matches TRBD1 (6 bases). This CDR3 has 17 amino acids. Germline lookup yields CDR1 MDHEN and CDR2 SYDVKM. The ends were cut back, 2 bases at V and 0 bases at J, with 13 bases in the middle. The chain's CDR3 is CASSLIGRGTTNEKLFF. The CDR3 DNA reads as TGTGCCAGCAGTTTAATAGGCAGGGGTACAACTAATGAAAAACTGTTTTTT.

V is TRBV6-5 and J is TRBJ1-6; 7 nucleotides align to TRBD1. Looked up from germline, CDR1 is MNHEY and CDR2 is SVGAGI. CDR3 size: 15 residues. Unmatched junction bases numbered 6, after V lost 4 bases and J lost 6 bases. CDR3 protein: CASSSRGKSNSPLHF. As DNA, the CDR3 is TGTGCCAGCAGTTCCAGGGGGAAGTCTAATTCACCCCTCCACTTT.

As DNA, the CDR3 is TGTGCCACCAGCAGATCAGGGGACAGGGGCTCTGGAAACACCATATATTTT. Its protein product is CATSRSGDRGSGNTIYF. This rearrangement joins TRBV15 to TRBJ1-3; 10 bases match TRBD1. V trimming: 2 bases; J trimming: 0 bases; junction bases outside the gene matches: 4. Germline V gene lookup returns CDR1 LNHNV and CDR2 YYDKDF (reference sequence). The CDR3 extends over 17 amino acids.

This chain connects TRBV19 to TRBJ1-5; 9 bases align to TRBD1. Germline loops: CDR1 LNHDA, CDR2 SQIVND (reference sequence). The CDR3 contains 15 residues. V dropped 3 bases and J dropped 9; count of bases not matched to a gene: 9. In nucleotides, the CDR3 is TGTGCCAGTAGTATCCGGGACAGGGCCCCTTCGCCCCAGCATTTT. Translation gives CASSIRDRAPSPQHF.

The chain uses TRBV7-9 and TRBJ1-2, with TRBD1 matching over 7 bases. The CDR3 runs to 16 residues. The J segment lost 1 base and the V segment lost 1 base, leaving 6 bases of the junction unmatched. CDR1 is SEHNR and CDR2 is FQNEAQ in the germline V gene (reference sequence). The CDR3 is CASSLEGTAINYGYTF. The CDR3 nucleotides read TGTGCCAGCAGCTTAGAGGGGACAGCTATTAACTATGGCTACACCTTC. The variable domain in full, completed from reference TRBV7-9 and TRBJ1-2, reads DTGVSQNPRHKITKRGQNVTFRCDPISEHNRLYWYRQTLGQGPEFLTYFQNEAQLEKSRLLSDRFSAERPKGSFSTLEIQRTEQGDSAMYLCASSLEGTAINYGYTFGSGTRLTVV.

V usage is TRBV4-1 and J usage is TRBJ2-7; 8 nucleotides align to TRBD1. CDR1 MGHRA and CDR2 YSYEKL come from the germline V gene. The CDR3 covers 15 residues. V trimming: 1 base; J trimming: 4 bases; junction bases outside the gene matches: 6. Here the CDR3 reads CASSQVGQGNYEQYF. The CDR3 coding sequence is TGCGCCAGCAGCCAAGTAGGACAGGGAAATTACGAGCAGTACTTC.

The chain recombines TRBV24-1 with TRBJ2-1, with 10 bases fitting TRBD1. Losses at the gene ends were 4 bases for V and 6 bases for J; bases not matched to a gene: 2. Germline assignment: CDR1 KGHDR and CDR2 SFDVKD. The length of the CDR3 is 14 residues. The CDR3 DNA reads TGTGCCACCAGTGAGTGGGACAGGGGCAATGAGCAGTTCTTC. Its protein product is CATSEWDRGNEQFF.

This rearrangement joins TRBV25-1 to TRBJ2-5, with TRBD1 identical over 8 bases. J gave up 5 bases and V 6 bases, and 8 bases lay outside the gene matches. The CDR3 runs 14 residues. Germline V CDR1 and CDR2: MGHDK, SYGVNS. The CDR3 DNA sequence: TGTGCCAGCAGCTTCACAGGGGGTAGGGAGACCCAGTACTTC. This codes for CASSFTGGRETQYF.